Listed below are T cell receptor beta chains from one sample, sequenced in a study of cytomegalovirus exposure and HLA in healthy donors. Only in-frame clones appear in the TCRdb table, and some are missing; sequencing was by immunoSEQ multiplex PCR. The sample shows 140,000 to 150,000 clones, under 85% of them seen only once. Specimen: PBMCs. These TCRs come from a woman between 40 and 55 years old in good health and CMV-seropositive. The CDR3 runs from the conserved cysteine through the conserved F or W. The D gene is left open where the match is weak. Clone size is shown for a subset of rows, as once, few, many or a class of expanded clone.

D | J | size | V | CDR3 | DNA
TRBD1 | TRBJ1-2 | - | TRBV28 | CASSSGTGGYGYTF | TGTGCCAGCAGTTCCGGGACAGGGGGCTATGGCTACACCTTC
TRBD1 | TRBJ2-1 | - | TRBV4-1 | CASRGQGPYNEQFF | TGCGCCAGCAGGGGACAGGGACCTTACAATGAGCAGTTCTTC
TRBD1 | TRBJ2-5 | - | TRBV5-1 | CASSSRPTGAEETQYF | TGCGCCAGCAGCTCCCGACCGACAGGGGCGGAAGAGACCCAGTACTTC
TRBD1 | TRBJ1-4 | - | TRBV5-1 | CASSLAGQANEKLFF | TGCGCCAGCAGCTTGGCCGGACAGGCTAATGAAAAACTGTTTTTT
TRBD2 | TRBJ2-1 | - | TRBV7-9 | CASTRGDSYNEQFF | TGTGCCAGCACCCGGGGGGACTCCTACAATGAGCAGTTCTTC
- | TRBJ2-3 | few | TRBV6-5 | CASRRPGTDTQYF | TGTGCCAGCCGGCGGCCAGGCACAGATACGCAGTATTTT
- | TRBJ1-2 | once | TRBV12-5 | CASGLTSSNYGYTF | TGTGCTAGTGGTTTAACTTCCTCTAACTATGGCTACACCTTC
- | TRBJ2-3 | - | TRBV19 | CASSDTSTDTQYF | TGTGCCTCTTCGGACACCAGCACAGATACGCAGTATTTT
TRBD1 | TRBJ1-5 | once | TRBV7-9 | CASSLGTGSFNQPQHF | TGTGCCAGCAGCTTAGGGACAGGGTCCTTCAATCAGCCCCAGCATTTT
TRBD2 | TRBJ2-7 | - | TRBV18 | CASSGLQAGTYEQYF | TGTGCCAGCTCAGGTCTGCAAGCGGGGACCTACGAGCAGTACTTC
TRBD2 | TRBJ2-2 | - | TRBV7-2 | CASSPPGLASGAGELFF | TGTGCCAGCAGCCCTCCGGGACTAGCGTCTGGTGCCGGGGAGCTGTTTTTT
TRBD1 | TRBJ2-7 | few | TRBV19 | CASGQGNSYEQYF | TGTGCCAGCGGACAGGGGAACTCCTACGAGCAGTACTTC
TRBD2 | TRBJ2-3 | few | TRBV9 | CASSASGGGTDTQYF | TGTGCCAGCAGCGCAAGCGGGGGGGGCACAGATACGCAGTATTTT
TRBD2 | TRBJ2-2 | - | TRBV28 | CASSRSGDTGELFF | TGTGCCAGCAGTCGTAGCGGGGACACCGGGGAGCTGTTTTTT
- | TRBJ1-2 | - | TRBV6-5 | CASSPRAFNYGYTF | TGTGCCAGCAGTCCGAGGGCTTTTAACTATGGCTACACCTTC
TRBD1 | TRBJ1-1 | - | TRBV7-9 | CASSLADRGETEAFF | TGTGCCAGCAGCTTAGCGGACAGGGGAGAAACTGAAGCTTTCTTT
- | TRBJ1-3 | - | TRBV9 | CASSAGDTAGNTIYF | TGTGCCAGCAGCGCAGGCGACACAGCTGGAAACACCATATATTTT
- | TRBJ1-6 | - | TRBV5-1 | CASSPGQSSYNSPLHF | TGCGCCAGCAGCCCCGGACAGAGCTCCTATAATTCACCCCTCCACTTT
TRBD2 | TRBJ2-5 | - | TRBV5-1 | CASRKRGAQETQYF | TGCGCCAGCCGAAAGCGGGGGGCACAAGAGACCCAGTACTTC
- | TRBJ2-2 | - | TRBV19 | CASRQGGTGELFF | TGTGCCAGTAGACAGGGGGGGACCGGGGAGCTGTTTTTT
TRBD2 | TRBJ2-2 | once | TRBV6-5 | CASSRLATTGELFF | TGTGCCAGCAGTAGACTAGCGACCACCGGGGAGCTGTTTTTT
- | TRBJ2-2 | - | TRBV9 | CASSPRGVHTGELFF | TGTGCCAGCAGCCCACGCGGGGTTCACACCGGGGAGCTGTTTTTT
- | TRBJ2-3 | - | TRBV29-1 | CSVEGHLPTDTQYF | TGCAGCGTTGAGGGGCACCTACCCACAGATACGCAGTATTTT
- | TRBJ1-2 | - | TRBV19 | CASSPLLQGDYGYTF | TGTGCCAGTAGTCCGCTTCTGCAGGGCGACTATGGCTACACCTTC
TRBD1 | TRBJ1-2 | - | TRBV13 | CASSHGTGWDGYTF | TGTGCCAGCAGCCATGGGACAGGGTGGGATGGCTACACCTTC
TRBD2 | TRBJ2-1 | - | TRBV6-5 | CASSYASGGLPFF | TGTGCCAGCAGTTATGCGTCGGGGGGGTTGCCGTTCTTC
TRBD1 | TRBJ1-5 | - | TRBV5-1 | CASSFGTGNSNQPQHF | TGCGCCAGCAGCTTCGGGACAGGGAATAGCAATCAGCCCCAGCATTTT
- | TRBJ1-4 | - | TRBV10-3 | CAISERGTNEKLFF | TGTGCCATCAGTGAGAGGGGAACTAATGAAAAACTGTTTTTT
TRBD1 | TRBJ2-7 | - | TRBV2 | CASSEALQRQGYEQYF | TGTGCCAGCAGTGAAGCGCTTCAGAGACAGGGTTACGAGCAGTACTTC
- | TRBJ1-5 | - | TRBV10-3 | CAISEVIENQPQHF | TGTGCCATCAGTGAAGTAATAGAAAATCAGCCCCAGCATTTT
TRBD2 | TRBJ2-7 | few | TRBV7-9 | CASSPSGSSYEQYF | TGTGCCAGCAGCCCTAGCGGGAGCTCCTACGAGCAGTACTTC